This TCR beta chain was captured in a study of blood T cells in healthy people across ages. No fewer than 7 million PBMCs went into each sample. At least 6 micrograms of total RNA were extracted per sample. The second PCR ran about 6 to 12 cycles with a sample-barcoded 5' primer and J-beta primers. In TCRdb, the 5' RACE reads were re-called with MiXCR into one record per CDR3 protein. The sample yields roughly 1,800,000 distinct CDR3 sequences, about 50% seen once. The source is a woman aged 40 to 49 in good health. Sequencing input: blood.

The CDR3 loop is CASLAGGGGTDTQYF. The CDR3 nucleotides read TGTGCCAGCCTGGCCGGCGGGGGGGGCACAGATACGCAGTATTTT. This chain links TRBV25-1 with TRBJ2-3, with 9 bases identical to TRBD2. The CDR3 sequence is 15 residues long. Germline V gives CDR1 MGHDK, CDR2 SYGVNS. The junction had 7 bases not matched to a gene; V was cut back by 8 bases and J by 1 base.